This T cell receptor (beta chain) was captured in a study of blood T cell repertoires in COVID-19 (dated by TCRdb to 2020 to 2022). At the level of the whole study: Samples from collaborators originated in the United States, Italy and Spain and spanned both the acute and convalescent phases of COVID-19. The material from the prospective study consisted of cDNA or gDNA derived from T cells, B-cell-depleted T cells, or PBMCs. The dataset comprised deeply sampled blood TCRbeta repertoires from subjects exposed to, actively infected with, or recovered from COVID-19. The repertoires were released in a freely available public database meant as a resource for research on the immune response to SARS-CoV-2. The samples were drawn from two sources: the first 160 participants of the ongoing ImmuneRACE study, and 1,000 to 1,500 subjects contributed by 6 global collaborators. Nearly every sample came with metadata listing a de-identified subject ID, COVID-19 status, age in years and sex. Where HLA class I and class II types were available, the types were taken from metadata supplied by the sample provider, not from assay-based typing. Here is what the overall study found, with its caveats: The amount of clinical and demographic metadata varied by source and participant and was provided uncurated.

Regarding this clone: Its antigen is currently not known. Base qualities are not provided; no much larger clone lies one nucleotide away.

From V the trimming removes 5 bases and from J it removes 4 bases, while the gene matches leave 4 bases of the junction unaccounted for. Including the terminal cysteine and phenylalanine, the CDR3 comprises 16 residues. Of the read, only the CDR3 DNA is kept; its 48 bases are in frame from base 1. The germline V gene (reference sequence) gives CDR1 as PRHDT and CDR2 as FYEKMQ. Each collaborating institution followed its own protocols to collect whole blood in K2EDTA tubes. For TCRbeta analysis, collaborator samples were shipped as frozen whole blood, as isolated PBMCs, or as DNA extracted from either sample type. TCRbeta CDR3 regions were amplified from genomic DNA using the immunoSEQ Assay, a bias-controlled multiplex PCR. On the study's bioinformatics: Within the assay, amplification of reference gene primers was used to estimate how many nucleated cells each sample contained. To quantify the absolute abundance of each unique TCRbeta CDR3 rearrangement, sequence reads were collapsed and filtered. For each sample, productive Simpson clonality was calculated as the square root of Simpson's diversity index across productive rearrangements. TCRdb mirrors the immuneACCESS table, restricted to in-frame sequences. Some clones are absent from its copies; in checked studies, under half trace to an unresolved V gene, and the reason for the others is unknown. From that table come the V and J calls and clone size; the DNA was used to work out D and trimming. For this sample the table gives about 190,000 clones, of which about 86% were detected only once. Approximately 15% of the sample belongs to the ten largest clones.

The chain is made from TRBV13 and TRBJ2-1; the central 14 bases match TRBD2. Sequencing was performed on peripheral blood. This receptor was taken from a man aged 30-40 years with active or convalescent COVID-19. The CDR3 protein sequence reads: CASSTGTSGSYNEQFF. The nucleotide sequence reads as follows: TGTGCCAGCAGCACCGGGACTAGCGGGAGTTACAATGAGCAGTTCTTC.